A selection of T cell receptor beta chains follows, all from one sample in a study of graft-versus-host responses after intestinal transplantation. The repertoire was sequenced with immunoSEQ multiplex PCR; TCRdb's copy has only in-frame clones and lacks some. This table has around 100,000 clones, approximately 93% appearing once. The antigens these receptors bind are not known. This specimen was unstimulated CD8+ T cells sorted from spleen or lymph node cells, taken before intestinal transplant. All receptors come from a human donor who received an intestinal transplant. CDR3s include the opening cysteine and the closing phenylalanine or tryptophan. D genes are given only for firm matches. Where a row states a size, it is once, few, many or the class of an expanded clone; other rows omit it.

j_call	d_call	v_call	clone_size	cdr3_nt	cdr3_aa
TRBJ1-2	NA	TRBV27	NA	TGTGCCAGCAGCCCCTTCGGGGGAGGACAACAATTCTATGGCTACACCTTC	CASSPFGGGQQFYGYTF
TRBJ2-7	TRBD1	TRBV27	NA	TGTGCCAGCAGTTCCCTCCGGGACAGATACGAGCAGTACTTC	CASSSLRDRYEQYF
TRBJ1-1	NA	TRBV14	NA	TGTGCCAGCAGCCAAGATGGGGGTTTGCTCCTGGGGAACACTGAAGCTTTCTTT	CASSQDGGLLLGNTEAFF
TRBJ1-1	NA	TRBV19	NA	TGTGCCAGTAGTATATCCATGAACACTGAAGCTTTCTTT	CASSISMNTEAFF
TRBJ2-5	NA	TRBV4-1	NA	TGCGCCAGCAGCCACCCGTACCAAGAGACCCAGTACTTC	CASSHPYQETQYF
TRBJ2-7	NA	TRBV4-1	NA	TGCGCCAGCAGCCAAGGACCTGCGGGGGCTTCCTACGAGCAGTACTTC	CASSQGPAGASYEQYF
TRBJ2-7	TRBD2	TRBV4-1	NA	TGCGCCAGCAGCCTCACTAGCGGGGTCTCAAACGAGCAGTACTTC	CASSLTSGVSNEQYF
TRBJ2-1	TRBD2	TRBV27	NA	TGTGCCAGCAGCCTAGCGGGGGCGATAAATGAGCAGTTCTTC	CASSLAGAINEQFF
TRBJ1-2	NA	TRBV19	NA	TGTGCCAGTAGTATGCTTTCGGTAGGGGGAGGCTACACCTTC	CASSMLSVGGGYTF
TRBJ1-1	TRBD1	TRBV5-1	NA	TGCGCCAGCAGCTTGGGACAGGGACAGGGGGACACTGAAGCTTTCTTT	CASSLGQGQGDTEAFF
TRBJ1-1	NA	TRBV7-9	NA	TGTGCCAGCAGTTCGGGTCAGACCTTTGAAGCTTTCTTT	CASSSGQTFEAFF
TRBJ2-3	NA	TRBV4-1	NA	TGCGCCAGCAGCCAAGATATCCTTACAGATACGCAGTATTTT	CASSQDILTDTQYF
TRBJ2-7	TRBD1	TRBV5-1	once	TGCGCCAGCAGCAGATACAGGGGGTCCTACGAGCAGTACTTC	CASSRYRGSYEQYF
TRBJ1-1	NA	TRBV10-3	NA	TGTGCCATCAGTGAGGATGGGTCGGCAGAAGCTTTCTTT	CAISEDGSAEAFF
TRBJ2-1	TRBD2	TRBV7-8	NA	TGTGCCAGCAGCTTTCCTAGCGGGGCATATGAGCAGTTCTTC	CASSFPSGAYEQFF
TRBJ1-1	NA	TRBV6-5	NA	TGTGCCAGCAGTGTGGTGAACACTGAAGCTTTCTTT	CASSVVNTEAFF
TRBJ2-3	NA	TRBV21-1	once	TGTGCCAGCAGCAAAGGTTACAGGGGGCGAACAGATACGCAGTATTTT	CASSKGYRGRTDTQYF
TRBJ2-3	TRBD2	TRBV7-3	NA	TGTGCCAGCAGCTGGAGCGGGGGGGATTGGGATACGCAGTATTTT	CASSWSGGDWDTQYF
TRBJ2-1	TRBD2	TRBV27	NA	TGTGCCAGCAGGGGAGCGGGGGGGCCCAATGAGCAGTTCTTC	CASRGAGGPNEQFF
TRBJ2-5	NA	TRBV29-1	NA	TGCAGCGTCACCGGGACTCGTTACCAAGAGACCCAGTACTTC	CSVTGTRYQETQYF
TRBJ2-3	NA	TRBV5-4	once	TGTGCCAGCAGCTTCTTGGGGGGCACAGATACGCAGTATTTT	CASSFLGGTDTQYF
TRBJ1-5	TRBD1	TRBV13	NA	TGTGCCAGCAGCTTAGAGAGGGACAGGGCATACCAGCCCCAGCATTTT	CASSLERDRAYQPQHF
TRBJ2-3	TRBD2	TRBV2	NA	TGTGCCAGCATGACTAGCGGGACAGTCACAGATACGCAGTATTTT	CASMTSGTVTDTQYF
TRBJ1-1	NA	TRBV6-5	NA	TGTGCCAGCAGCCACAGGGTTGAAGCTTTCTTT	CASSHRVEAFF
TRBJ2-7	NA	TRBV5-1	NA	TGCGCCAGCAGCTCTTCAACAGGGTACGAGCAGTACTTC	CASSSSTGYEQYF
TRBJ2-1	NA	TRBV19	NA	TGTGCCAGTAGTATGTTAGGGTCAGGAGATGAGCAGTTCTTC	CASSMLGSGDEQFF
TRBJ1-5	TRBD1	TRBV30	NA	TGTGCCTGGAGTGGCACCGGGACAGGGCATCAGCCCCAGCATTTT	CAWSGTGTGHQPQHF